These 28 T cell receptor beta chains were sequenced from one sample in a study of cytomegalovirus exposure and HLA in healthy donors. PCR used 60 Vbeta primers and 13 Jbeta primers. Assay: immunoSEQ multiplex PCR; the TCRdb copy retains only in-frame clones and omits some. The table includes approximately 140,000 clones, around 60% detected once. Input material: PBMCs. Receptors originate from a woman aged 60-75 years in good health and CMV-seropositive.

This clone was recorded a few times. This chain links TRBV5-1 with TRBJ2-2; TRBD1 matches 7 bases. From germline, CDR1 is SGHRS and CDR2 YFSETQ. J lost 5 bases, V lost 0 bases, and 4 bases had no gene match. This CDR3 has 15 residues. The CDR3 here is CASSLDPQGTGELFF. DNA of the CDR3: TGCGCCAGCAGCTTGGACCCACAGGGGACCGGGGAGCTGTTTTTT.

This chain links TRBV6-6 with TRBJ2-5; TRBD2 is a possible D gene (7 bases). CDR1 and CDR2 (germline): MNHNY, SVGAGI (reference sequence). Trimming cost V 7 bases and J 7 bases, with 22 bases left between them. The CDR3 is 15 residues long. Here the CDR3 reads CASTPFGGAQGTQYF. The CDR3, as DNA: TGTGCCAGCACCCCCTTTGGGGGGGCCCAGGGGACCCAGTACTTC.

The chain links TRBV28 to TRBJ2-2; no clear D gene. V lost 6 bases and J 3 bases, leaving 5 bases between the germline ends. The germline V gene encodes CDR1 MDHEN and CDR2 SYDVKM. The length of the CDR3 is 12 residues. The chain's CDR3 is CASSPDTGELFF. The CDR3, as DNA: TGTGCCAGCAGCCCGGACACCGGGGAGCTGTTTTTT.

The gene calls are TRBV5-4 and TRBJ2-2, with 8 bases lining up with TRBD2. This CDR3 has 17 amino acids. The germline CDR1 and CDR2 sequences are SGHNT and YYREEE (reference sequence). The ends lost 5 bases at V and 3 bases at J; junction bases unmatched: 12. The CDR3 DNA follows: TGTGCCAGCAGTTGGAGGTGGGGGCGGGGGGACACCGGGGAGCTGTTTTTT. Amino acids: CASSWRWGRGDTGELFF.

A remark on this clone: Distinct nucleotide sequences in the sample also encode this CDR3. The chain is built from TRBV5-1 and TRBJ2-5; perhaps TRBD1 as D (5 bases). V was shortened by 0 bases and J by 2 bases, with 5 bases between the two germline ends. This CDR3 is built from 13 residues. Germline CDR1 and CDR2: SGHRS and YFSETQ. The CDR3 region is CASSLGQQETQYF. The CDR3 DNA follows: TGCGCCAGCAGCTTGGGACAGCAAGAGACCCAGTACTTC.

This CDR3 is CASSITSGSDEQYF. As DNA, the CDR3 is TGTGCCAGCAGCATAACTAGCGGGAGCGACGAGCAGTACTTC. V usage is TRBV11-2 and J usage is TRBJ2-7; 11 bases fit TRBD2. Germline CDR1 is SGHAT and CDR2 is FQNNGV. The J segment lost 5 bases and the V segment lost 5 bases, leaving 5 bases of the junction unmatched. The CDR3 runs 14 residues.

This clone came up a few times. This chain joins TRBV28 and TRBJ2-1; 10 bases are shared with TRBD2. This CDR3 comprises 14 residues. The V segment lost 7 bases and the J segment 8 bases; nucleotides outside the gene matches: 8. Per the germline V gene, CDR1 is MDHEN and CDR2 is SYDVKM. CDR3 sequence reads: CASIPAGGPDEQFF. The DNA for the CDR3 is TGTGCCAGCATCCCAGCGGGAGGGCCAGATGAGCAGTTCTTC.

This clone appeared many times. The CDR3 loop is CAIRQNYEQYF. As DNA, the CDR3 is TGTGCCATCAGGCAGAACTACGAGCAGTACTTC. This chain links TRBV10-3 with TRBJ2-7, with D uncertain. Per the germline V gene, CDR1 is ENHRY and CDR2 is SYGVKD. This CDR3 region has 11 residues. V gave up 6 bases and J gave up 3 bases, with 6 bases separating them.

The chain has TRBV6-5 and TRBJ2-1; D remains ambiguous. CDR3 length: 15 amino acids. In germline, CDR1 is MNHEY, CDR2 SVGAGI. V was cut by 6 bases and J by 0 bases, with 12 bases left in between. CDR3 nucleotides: TGTGCCAGCAGGCAAGACTTAAGCTCCTACAATGAGCAGTTCTTC. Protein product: CASRQDLSSYNEQFF.

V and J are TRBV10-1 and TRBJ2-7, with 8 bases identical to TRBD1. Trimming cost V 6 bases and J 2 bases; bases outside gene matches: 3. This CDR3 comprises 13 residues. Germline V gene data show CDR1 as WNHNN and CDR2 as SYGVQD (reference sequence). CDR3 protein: CASSQGQAYEQYF. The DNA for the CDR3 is TGCGCCAGCAGCCAGGGACAGGCCTACGAGCAGTACTTC.

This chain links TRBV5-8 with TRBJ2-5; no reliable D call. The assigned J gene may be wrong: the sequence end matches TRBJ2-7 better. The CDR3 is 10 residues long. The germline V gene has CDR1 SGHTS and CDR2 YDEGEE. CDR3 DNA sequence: TGTGCCAGCAGCATCTACGAGCAGTACTTC. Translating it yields CASSIYEQYF.

The CDR3 bases are TGTGCCAGCAGCAGACAGGGGTCGACCTACGAGCAGTACTTC. This translates into CASSRQGSTYEQYF. V and J are TRBV2 and TRBJ2-7; 8 bases are shared with TRBD1. Germline V CDR1 and CDR2: SNHLY, FYNNEI. There are 14 residues in the CDR3. V trimming: 6 bases; J trimming: 2 bases; junction bases outside the gene matches: 6. Full variable domain (outside the CDR3, taken from reference TRBV2 and TRBJ2-7): EPEVTQTPSHQVTQMGQEVILRCVPISNHLYFYWYRQILGQKVEFLVSFYNNEISEKSEIFDDQFSVERPDGSNFTLKIRSTKLEDSAMYFCASSRQGSTYEQYFGPGTRLTVT.

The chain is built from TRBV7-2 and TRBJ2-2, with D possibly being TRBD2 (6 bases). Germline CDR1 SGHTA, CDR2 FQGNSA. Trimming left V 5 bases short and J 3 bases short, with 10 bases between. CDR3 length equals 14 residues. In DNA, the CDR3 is TGTGCCAGCAGCATTAGCGGTTACACCGGGGAGCTGTTTTTT. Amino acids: CASSISGYTGELFF.

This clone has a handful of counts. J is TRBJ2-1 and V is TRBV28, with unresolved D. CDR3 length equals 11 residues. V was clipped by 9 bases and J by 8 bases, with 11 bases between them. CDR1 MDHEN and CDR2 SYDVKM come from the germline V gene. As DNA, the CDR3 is TGTGCCAGTATGTTAGTGCATGAGCAGTTCTTC. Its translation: CASMLVHEQFF.

The CDR3 sequence: CATSRPGTSGRTQYF. For the CDR3, the DNA is TGTGCCACCAGCAGGCCCGGGACTAGCGGGAGGACGCAGTATTTT. This chain uses TRBV15 with TRBJ2-3, with 15 nucleotides matching TRBD2. Trimming cost V 3 bases and J 9 bases; bases outside gene matches: 4. CDR3 size: 15 residues. Germline V CDR1 and CDR2: LNHNV, YYDKDF (reference sequence).

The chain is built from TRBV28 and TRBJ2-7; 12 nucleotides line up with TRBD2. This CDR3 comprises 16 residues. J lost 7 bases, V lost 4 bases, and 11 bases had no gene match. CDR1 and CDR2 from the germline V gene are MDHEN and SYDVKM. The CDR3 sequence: CASSSLAGGQYFEQYF. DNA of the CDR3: TGTGCCAGCAGTTCTCTAGCGGGAGGGCAGTATTTTGAGCAGTACTTC.

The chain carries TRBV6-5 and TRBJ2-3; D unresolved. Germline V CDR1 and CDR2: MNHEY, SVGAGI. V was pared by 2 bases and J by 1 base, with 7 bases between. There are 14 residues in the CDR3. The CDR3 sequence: CASSYLGGTDTQYF. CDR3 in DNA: TGTGCCAGCAGTTACCTGGGCGGCACAGATACGCAGTATTTT.

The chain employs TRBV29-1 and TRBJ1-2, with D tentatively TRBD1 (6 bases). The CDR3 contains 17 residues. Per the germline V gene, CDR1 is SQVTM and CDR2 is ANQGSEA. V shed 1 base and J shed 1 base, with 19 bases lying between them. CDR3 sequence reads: CSVEGGTRRGGNYGYTF. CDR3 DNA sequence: TGCAGCGTTGAAGGTGGGACAAGACGTGGAGGTAACTATGGCTACACCTTC.

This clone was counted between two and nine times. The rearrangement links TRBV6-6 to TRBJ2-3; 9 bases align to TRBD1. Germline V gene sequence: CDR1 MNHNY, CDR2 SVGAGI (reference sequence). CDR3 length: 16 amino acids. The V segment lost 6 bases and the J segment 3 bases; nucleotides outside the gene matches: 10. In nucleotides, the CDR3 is TGTGCCAGCAGCCCTCAGGGGACAGGGTTAACAGATACGCAGTATTTT. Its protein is CASSPQGTGLTDTQYF.

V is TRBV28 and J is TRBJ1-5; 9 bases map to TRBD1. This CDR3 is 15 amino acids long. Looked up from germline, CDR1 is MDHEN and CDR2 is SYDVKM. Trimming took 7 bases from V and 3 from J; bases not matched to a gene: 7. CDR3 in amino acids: CASNTGGRHNQPQHF. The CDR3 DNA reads TGTGCCAGCAATACAGGGGGCAGGCACAATCAGCCCCAGCATTTT.

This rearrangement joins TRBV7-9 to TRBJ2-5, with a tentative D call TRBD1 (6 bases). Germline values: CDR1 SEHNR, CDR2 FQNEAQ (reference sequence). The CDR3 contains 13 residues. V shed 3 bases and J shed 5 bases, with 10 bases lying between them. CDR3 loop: CASSFPGHETQYF. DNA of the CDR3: TGTGCCAGCAGCTTCCCGGGACATGAGACCCAGTACTTC.

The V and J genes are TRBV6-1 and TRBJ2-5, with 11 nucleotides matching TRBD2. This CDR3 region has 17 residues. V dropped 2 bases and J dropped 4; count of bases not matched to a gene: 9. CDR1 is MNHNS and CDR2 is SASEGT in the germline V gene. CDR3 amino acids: CASSERVAGGVGETQYF. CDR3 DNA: TGTGCCAGCAGTGAAAGGGTAGCGGGAGGGGTCGGAGAGACCCAGTACTTC.

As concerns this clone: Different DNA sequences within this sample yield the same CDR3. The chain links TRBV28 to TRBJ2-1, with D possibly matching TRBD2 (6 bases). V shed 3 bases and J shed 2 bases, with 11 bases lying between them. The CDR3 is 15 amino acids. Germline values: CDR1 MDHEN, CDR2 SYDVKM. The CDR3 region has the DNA TGTGCCAGCAGTTTCAGTGGCGGGACCTACAATGAGCAGTTCTTC. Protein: CASSFSGGTYNEQFF.

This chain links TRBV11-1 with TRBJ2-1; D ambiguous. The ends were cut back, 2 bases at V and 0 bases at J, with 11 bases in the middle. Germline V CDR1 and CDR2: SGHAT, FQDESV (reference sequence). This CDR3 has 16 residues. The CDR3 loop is CASSLNLEFSYNEQFF. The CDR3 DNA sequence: TGTGCCAGCAGCTTAAATCTAGAGTTCTCCTACAATGAGCAGTTCTTC. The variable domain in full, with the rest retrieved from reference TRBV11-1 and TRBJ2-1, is EAEVAQSPRYKITEKSQAVAFWCDPISGHATLYWYRQILGQGPELLVQFQDESVVDDSQLPKDRFSAERLKGVDSTLKIQPAELGDSAMYLCASSLNLEFSYNEQFFGPGTRLTVL.

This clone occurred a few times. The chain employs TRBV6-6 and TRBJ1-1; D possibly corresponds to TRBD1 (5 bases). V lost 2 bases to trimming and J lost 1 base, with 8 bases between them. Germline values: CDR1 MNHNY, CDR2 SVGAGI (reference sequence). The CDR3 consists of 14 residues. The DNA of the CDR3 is TGTGCCAGCAGTTACGCAACAGGGAACACTGAAGCTTTCTTT. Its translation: CASSYATGNTEAFF.

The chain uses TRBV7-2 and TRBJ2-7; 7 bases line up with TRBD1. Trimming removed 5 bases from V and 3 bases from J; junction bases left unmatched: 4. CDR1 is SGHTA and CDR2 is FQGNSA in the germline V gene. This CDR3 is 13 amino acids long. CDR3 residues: CASSTTGCYEQYF. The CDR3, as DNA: TGTGCCAGCAGCACGACAGGGTGCTACGAGCAGTACTTC.

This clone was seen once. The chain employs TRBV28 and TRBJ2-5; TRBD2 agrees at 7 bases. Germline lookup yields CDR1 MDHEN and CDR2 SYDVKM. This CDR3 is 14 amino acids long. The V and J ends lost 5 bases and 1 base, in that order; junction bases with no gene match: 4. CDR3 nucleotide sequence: TGTGCCAGCAGTACGCCGGGAGGCCAAGAGACCCAGTACTTC. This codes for CASSTPGGQETQYF. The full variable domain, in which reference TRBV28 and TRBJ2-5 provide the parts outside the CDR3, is DVKVTQSSRYLVKRTGEKVFLECVQDMDHENMFWYRQDPGLGLRLIYFSYDVKMKEKGDIPEGYSVSREKKERFSLILESASTNQTSMYLCASSTPGGQETQYFGPGTRLLVL.

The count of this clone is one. CDR3 loop: CASSWGDPMNTEAFF. The CDR3 region has the DNA TGTGCCAGCAGCTGGGGGGACCCCATGAACACTGAAGCTTTCTTT. V is TRBV7-9 and J is TRBJ1-1; D might be TRBD1 (5 bases). Trimming took off 4 bases at V and 0 bases at J, with 12 bases between the two ends. The CDR3 contains 15 residues. Germline loops: CDR1 SEHNR, CDR2 FQNEAQ (reference sequence).